This entry lists 21 T cell receptor beta chains sequenced from one sample in a study of a mutant IDH1 vaccine in newly diagnosed glioma. Clones were read by immunoSEQ multiplex PCR, and TCRdb kept only the in-frame ones, dropping some. This table holds some 61,000 clones, 70% to 90% found once. As for time point: baseline, week 1 (first vaccination visit). Specified treatment: pre-vaccination baseline after standard-of-care therapy. Sequences were derived from PBMCs, sampled from a glioma patient treated with radiotherapy, temozolomide or both. These receptors were collected from a man aged 25-45 years with glioma.

The chain is built from TRBV7-9 and TRBJ1-3; TRBD1 matches 10 bases. Unmatched junction bases numbered 4, after V lost 5 bases and J lost 3 bases. CDR3 length: 15 residues. Germline CDR1 SEHNR, CDR2 FQNEAQ (reference sequence). CDR3 nucleotide sequence: TGTGCCAGCAGCATAGACAGGGGGCATGGAAACACCATATATTTT. This codes for CASSIDRGHGNTIYF.

V and J are TRBV11-3 and TRBJ2-1; 7 bases match TRBD1. Germline CDR1 is SGHNT and CDR2 is YENEEA. The V segment lost 1 base and the J segment 0 bases; nucleotides outside the gene matches: 3. The CDR3 spans 16 residues. CDR3 amino acids: CASSLATGPSYNEQFF. Here the CDR3 DNA reads TGTGCCAGCAGCTTAGCGACAGGGCCCTCCTACAATGAGCAGTTCTTC.

The J gene is TRBJ2-7, the V gene TRBV7-9, with a tentative D call TRBD1 (6 bases). V was pared by 1 base and J by 2 bases, with 21 bases between. Per germline, CDR1 SEHNR and CDR2 FQNEAQ (reference sequence). The CDR3 covers 18 residues. The CDR3 sequence: CASSLGRTAVSGAYEQYF. As DNA, the CDR3 is TGTGCCAGCAGCTTAGGGCGGACAGCCGTATCTGGTGCCTACGAGCAGTACTTC.

The V gene is TRBV7-8, the J gene TRBJ2-7, with 10 nucleotides matching TRBD1. There are 15 residues in the CDR3. CDR1 SGHVS and CDR2 FQNEAQ come from the germline V gene. The ends lost 4 bases at V and 2 bases at J; junction bases unmatched: 5. The CDR3 DNA reads as TGTGCCAGCAGCTCTCGGACAGGGGGTACCTACGAGCAGTACTTC. It translates to CASSSRTGGTYEQYF.

This rearrangement joins TRBV7-9 to TRBJ1-5; D is possibly TRBD1 (5 bases). The germline CDR1 and CDR2 sequences are SEHNR and FQNEAQ (reference sequence). Trimming took off 2 bases at V and 3 bases at J, with 17 bases between the two ends. CDR3 length: 17 residues. CDR3 coding DNA: TGTGCCAGCAGCTTAACATTGAGGGGCGGCATCAATCAGCCCCAGCATTTT. Amino acid sequence: CASSLTLRGGINQPQHF. Full variable domain (missing parts from reference TRBV7-9 and TRBJ1-5): DTGVSQNPRHKITKRGQNVTFRCDPISEHNRLYWYRQTLGQGPEFLTYFQNEAQLEKSRLLSDRFSAERPKGSFSTLEIQRTEQGDSAMYLCASSLTLRGGINQPQHFGDGTRLSIL.

The chain uses TRBV7-9 and TRBJ2-1; D is uncertain. Germline CDR1 reads SEHNR; CDR2 reads FQNEAQ (reference sequence). There are 15 residues in the CDR3. V was trimmed by 1 base and J by 8 bases, leaving 15 bases between them. The CDR3 nucleotides are TGTGCCAGCAGCTTAGGGCTTTTTAACCCAGATGAGCAGTTCTTC. It codes for CASSLGLFNPDEQFF.

Comment on this clone: The sample holds other DNA sequences that translate to the same CDR3. The rearrangement uses TRBV6-5 and TRBJ2-6; D possibly corresponds to TRBD1 (5 bases). CDR3 length: 14 amino acids. V was clipped by 9 bases and J by 5 bases, with 14 bases between them. CDR1 and CDR2 (germline): MNHEY, SVGAGI. The CDR3 nucleotides are TGTGCCAGTTCCAGGGTGATAAGGGCCAACGTCCTGACTTTC. Its protein is CASSRVIRANVLTF.

J is TRBJ2-5 and V is TRBV7-2; unclear D gene. With 5 bases removed from V and 13 bases from J, the gap between germline ends came to 17 bases. The CDR3 has 12 amino acids. The V gene's germline CDR1 is SGHTA and CDR2 FQGNSA. The CDR3 sequence: CASSPRGPSPYF. In DNA, the CDR3 is TGTGCCAGCAGCCCCCGAGGACCAAGTCCGTACTTC.

This chain connects TRBV7-6 to TRBJ2-2, with TRBD1 matching over 9 bases. Germline lookup yields CDR1 SGHVS and CDR2 FNYEAQ. Trimming removed 0 bases from V and 6 bases from J; junction bases left unmatched: 5. The CDR3 is 16 residues long. Written as DNA, the CDR3 is TGTGCCAGCAGCTTAGCAGGACAGGGGTACCCCGGGGAGCTGTTTTTT. This codes for CASSLAGQGYPGELFF.

The rearrangement uses TRBV12-5 and TRBJ2-2; tentative D call: TRBD1 (6 bases). The CDR3 has 20 residues. Germline V lookup: CDR1 LGHNT, CDR2 FRNRAP. With 3 bases removed from V and 3 bases from J, the gap between germline ends came to 26 bases. CDR3 residues: CASGFDKEVLGARDTGELFF. The DNA for the CDR3 is TGTGCTAGTGGTTTTGATAAAGAAGTGTTGGGGGCGCGCGACACCGGGGAGCTGTTTTTT. The full variable domain, completed using reference TRBV12-5 and TRBJ2-2, is DARVTQTPRHKVTEMGQEVTMRCQPILGHNTVFWYRQTMMQGLELLAYFRNRAPLDDSGMPKDRFSAEMPDATLATLKIQPSEPRDSAVYFCASGFDKEVLGARDTGELFFGEGSRLTVL.

The V call is TRBV2, the J call TRBJ1-2; 11 positions match TRBD1. Trimming took 6 bases from V and 6 from J; bases not matched to a gene: 3. The CDR3 consists of 13 residues. The germline CDR1 and CDR2 sequences are SNHLY and FYNNEI. The chain's CDR3 is CASRDRGHNGYTF. The CDR3 DNA follows: TGTGCCAGCAGGGACAGGGGGCATAATGGCTACACCTTC. Supplemented by reference TRBV2 and TRBJ1-2, the full variable domain reads EPEVTQTPSHQVTQMGQEVILRCVPISNHLYFYWYRQILGQKVEFLVSFYNNEISEKSEIFDDQFSVERPDGSNFTLKIRSTKLEDSAMYFCASRDRGHNGYTFGSGTRLTVV.

The rearrangement uses TRBV18 and TRBJ1-5; D uncertain. The germline CDR1 and CDR2 sequences are KGHSH and LQKENI. Trimming removed 3 bases from V and 0 bases from J, with 6 bases in between. The CDR3 sequence is 14 residues long. Here the CDR3 DNA reads TGTGCCAGCTCACCCGACGCTAGCAATCAGCCCCAGCATTTT. Translating it yields CASSPDASNQPQHF.

The chain joins TRBV7-6 to TRBJ2-2; 11 bases line up with TRBD2. The germline V gene has CDR1 SGHVS and CDR2 FNYEAQ. V was pared by 6 bases and J by 7 bases, with 4 bases of the junction left unmatched. The CDR3 runs to 14 residues. The CDR3 sequence is CASRGTSGYGELFF. For the CDR3, the DNA is TGTGCCAGCAGGGGGACTAGCGGATACGGGGAGCTGTTTTTT.

The rearrangement uses TRBV5-4 and TRBJ2-5; 7 bases are shared with TRBD1. The V gene end was trimmed by 2 bases and the J gene end by 0 bases; junction bases not matched to a gene: 4. Germline V gene data show CDR1 as SGHNT and CDR2 as YYREEE (reference sequence). The CDR3 runs 15 residues. This chain's CDR3 is CASSFTGEDQETQYF. CDR3 DNA: TGTGCCAGCAGCTTTACAGGGGAAGACCAAGAGACCCAGTACTTC.

V gene TRBV18 combines with J gene TRBJ2-5, with D possibly TRBD2 on 6 matching bases. Per the germline V gene, CDR1 is KGHSH and CDR2 is LQKENI. Trimming pared 0 bases from V and 0 bases from J, leaving 14 bases between. This CDR3 is built from 17 residues. The CDR3 here is CASSPPSSDWYQETQYF. In DNA form, the CDR3 reads TGTGCCAGCTCACCACCATCTAGCGACTGGTACCAAGAGACCCAGTACTTC.

The chain joins TRBV11-2 to TRBJ1-4; tentative D call: TRBD1 (5 bases). Germline CDR1 SGHAT, CDR2 FQNNGV. Between the trimmed V and J ends, which lost 1 base and 0 bases, there was a span of 12 bases. The length of the CDR3 is 17 residues. The CDR3 DNA is TGTGCCAGCAGCTTAGGGGCCGCGACAGCAACTAATGAAAAACTGTTTTTT. Amino acid sequence: CASSLGAATATNEKLFF.

This sequence joins TRBV5-6 and TRBJ2-5, with 8 bases matching TRBD2. The J segment lost 2 bases and the V segment lost 0 bases, leaving 6 bases of the junction unmatched. This CDR3 has 16 amino acids. The V gene's germline CDR1 is SGHDT and CDR2 YYEEEE. The CDR3 DNA reads as TGTGCCAGCAGCTTGGGGGTTAGCGGGGTTCAAGAGACCCAGTACTTC. This codes for CASSLGVSGVQETQYF. The full variable domain, its missing parts supplied by reference TRBV5-6 and TRBJ2-5, is DAGVTQSPTHLIKTRGQQVTLRCSPKSGHDTVSWYQQALGQGPQFIFQYYEEEERQRGNFPDRFSGHQFPNYSSELNVNALLLGDSALYLCASSLGVSGVQETQYFGPGTRLLVL.

The chain has TRBV12-5 and TRBJ1-2, with D hard to call. Per the germline V gene, CDR1 is LGHNT and CDR2 is FRNRAP. The CDR3 consists of 15 residues. Trimming stripped 2 bases from V and 4 bases from J, with 14 bases between. The CDR3 here is CASGLWRHFLYGYTF. CDR3 DNA: TGTGCTAGTGGTTTGTGGCGACATTTCCTCTATGGCTACACCTTC.

A word on this clone: At one end, the junction sequence differs from germline, possibly due to a read error. The rearrangement uses TRBV30 and TRBJ2-7; D not certain. The CDR3 spans 12 residues. Germline CDR1 GTSNPN, CDR2 SVGIG (reference sequence). The CDR3 here is CAWSLDLRPPFF. As DNA, the CDR3 is TGTGCCTGGAGTTTGGATTTAAGACCCCCTTTCTTC.

This chain uses TRBV6-5 with TRBJ2-7; TRBD1 agrees at 8 bases. The length of the CDR3 is 15 residues. After removal of 1 base from V and 0 bases from J, the junction contained 2 bases not matched to a gene. The germline CDR1 and CDR2 sequences are MNHEY and SVGAGI. This CDR3 is CASSYWTGSSYEQYF. For the CDR3, the DNA is TGTGCCAGCAGTTACTGGACAGGGAGCTCCTACGAGCAGTACTTC.

The chain recombines TRBV5-4 with TRBJ2-7; TRBD1 might be the D (6 bases). Germline V CDR1 and CDR2: SGHNT, YYREEE (reference sequence). Between the trimmed V and J ends, which lost 4 bases and 3 bases, there was a span of 11 bases. The CDR3 spans 13 residues. The DNA for the CDR3 is TGTGCCAGCAGCGAATTAGGGGGCTACGAGCAGTACTTC. Its protein is CASSELGGYEQYF.